The 8 T cell receptor beta chains reported below all come from one sample, sequenced in a study of blood T cell repertoires in COVID-19. Assay: immunoSEQ multiplex PCR; the TCRdb copy retains only in-frame clones and omits some. This table holds roughly 96,000 clones, approximately 80% found once. Sequences were obtained from peripheral blood. The receptors were gathered from a man aged 55 to 70 with acute or convalescent COVID-19.

This chain joins TRBV27 and TRBJ2-7; the match to TRBD2 covers 12 bases. The germline V gene encodes CDR1 MNHEY and CDR2 SMNVEV (reference sequence). Unmatched junction bases numbered 10, after V lost 6 bases and J lost 4 bases. This CDR3 contains 16 residues. The CDR3 loop reads CASRKKPGTSGYEQYF. The DNA of the CDR3 is TGTGCCAGCAGGAAAAAGCCCGGGACTAGCGGGTACGAGCAGTACTTC.

J is TRBJ1-1 and V is TRBV11-3; no reliable D call. Germline V gene lookup returns CDR1 SGHNT and CDR2 YENEEA. Deletions cut 1 base from V and 2 bases from J, with 14 bases between. This CDR3 region has 16 residues. The CDR3 reads CASSLVPFSGNTEAFF. The CDR3 DNA reads as TGTGCCAGCAGCTTAGTTCCATTCTCAGGAAACACTGAAGCTTTCTTT.

The chain has TRBV19 and TRBJ1-5; 8 positions agree with TRBD1. CDR1 and CDR2 from the germline V gene are LNHDA and SQIVND (reference sequence). Trimming at V came to 5 bases and at J to 6 bases, leaving 3 bases not matched to a gene. The CDR3 spans 13 residues. CDR3 nucleotides: TGTGCCAGTAGTGTTGACAGGGGTCAGCCCCAGCATTTT. Amino acid sequence: CASSVDRGQPQHF.

The chain links TRBV3-1 (or the pseudogene TRBV3-2) to TRBJ1-4; 8 bases are shared with TRBD1. V lost 6 bases, J lost 2 bases, and 2 bases stayed unmatched. The CDR3 has 14 residues. Germline loops: CDR1 LGHDT, CDR2 YNNKEL (reference sequence). This CDR3 is CASRDRATNEKLFF. The CDR3, as DNA: TGTGCCAGCAGGGACAGGGCGACTAATGAAAAACTGTTTTTT.

The CDR3 loop reads CASSQAGGGNQPQHF. The CDR3 coding sequence is TGCGCCAGCAGCCAAGCGGGGGGAGGCAATCAGCCCCAGCATTTT. This rearrangement joins TRBV4-1 to TRBJ1-5; weak D call: TRBD1 (5 bases). The CDR3 runs 15 residues. Germline CDR1 is MGHRA and CDR2 is YSYEKL. V was pared by 1 base and J by 2 bases, with 9 bases between.

The chain employs TRBV3-1 (or the pseudogene TRBV3-2) and TRBJ2-1; no clear D gene. With 0 bases removed from V and 8 bases from J, the gap between germline ends came to 14 bases. The CDR3 has 15 residues. Germline assignment: CDR1 LGHDT and CDR2 YNNKEL (reference sequence). CDR3 DNA sequence: TGTGCCAGCAGCCAAGACGACTTCATCGTCGATGAGCAGTTCTTC. This translates into CASSQDDFIVDEQFF.

The chain carries TRBV5-1 and TRBJ2-1; D may be TRBD2 (6 bases). V was trimmed by 0 bases and J by 8 bases, leaving 12 bases between them. In germline, CDR1 is SGHRS, CDR2 YFSETQ. There are 14 residues in the CDR3. The CDR3 loop reads CASSLAPGEYEQFF. Here the CDR3 DNA reads TGCGCCAGCAGCTTGGCCCCGGGGGAGTATGAGCAGTTCTTC. The complete variable domain, with remaining parts taken from reference TRBV5-1 and TRBJ2-1, reads KAGVTQTPRYLIKTRGQQVTLSCSPISGHRSVSWYQQTPGQGLQFLFEYFSETQRNKGNFPGRFSGRQFSNSRSEMNVSTLELGDSALYLCASSLAPGEYEQFFGPGTRLTVL.

This sequence joins TRBV4-1 and TRBJ1-2; 7 nucleotides align to TRBD1. This CDR3 contains 15 residues. V gave up 4 bases and J gave up 6 bases; unmatched junction bases: 11. Germline V gene sequence: CDR1 MGHRA, CDR2 YSYEKL. The CDR3 region is CASSPDREGRNGYTF. In DNA, the CDR3 is TGCGCCAGCAGCCCAGACAGGGAGGGAAGGAATGGCTACACCTTC.